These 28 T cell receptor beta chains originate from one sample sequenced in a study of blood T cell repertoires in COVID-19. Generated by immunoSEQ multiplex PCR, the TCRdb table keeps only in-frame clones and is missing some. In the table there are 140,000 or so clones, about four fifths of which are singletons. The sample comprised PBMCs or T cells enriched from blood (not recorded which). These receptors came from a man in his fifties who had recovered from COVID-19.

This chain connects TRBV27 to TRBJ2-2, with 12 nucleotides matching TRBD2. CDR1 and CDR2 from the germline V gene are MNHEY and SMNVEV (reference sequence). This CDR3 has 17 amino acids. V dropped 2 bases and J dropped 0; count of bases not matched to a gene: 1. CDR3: CASSLGLAGPNTGELFF. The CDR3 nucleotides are TGTGCCAGCAGTTTAGGACTAGCGGGGCCGAACACCGGGGAGCTGTTTTTT.

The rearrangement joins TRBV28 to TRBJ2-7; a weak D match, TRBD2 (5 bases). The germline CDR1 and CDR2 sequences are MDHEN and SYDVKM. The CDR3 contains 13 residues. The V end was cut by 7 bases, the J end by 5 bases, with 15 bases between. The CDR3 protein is CASNPSGKDEQYF. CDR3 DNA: TGTGCCAGCAATCCTTCCGGGAAGGACGAGCAGTACTTC.

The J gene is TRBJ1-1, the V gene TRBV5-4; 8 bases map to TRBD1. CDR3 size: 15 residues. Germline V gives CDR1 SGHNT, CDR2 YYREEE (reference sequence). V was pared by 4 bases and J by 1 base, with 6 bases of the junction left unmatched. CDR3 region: CASSPRTGTNTEAFF. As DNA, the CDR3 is TGTGCCAGCAGCCCCCGGACAGGGACGAACACTGAAGCTTTCTTT.

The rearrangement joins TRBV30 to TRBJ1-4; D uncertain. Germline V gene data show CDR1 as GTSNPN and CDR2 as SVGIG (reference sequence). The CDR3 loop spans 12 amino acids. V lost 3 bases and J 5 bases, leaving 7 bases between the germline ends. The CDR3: CAWSPTNEKLFF. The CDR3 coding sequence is TGTGCCTGGAGCCCTACGAATGAAAAACTGTTTTTT.

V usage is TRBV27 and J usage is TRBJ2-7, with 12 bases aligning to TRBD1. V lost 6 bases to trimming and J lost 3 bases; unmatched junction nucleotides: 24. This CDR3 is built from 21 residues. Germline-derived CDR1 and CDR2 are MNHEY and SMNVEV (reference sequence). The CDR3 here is CASRPPRPGTGGRGGFYEQYF. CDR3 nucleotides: TGTGCCAGCAGGCCTCCACGCCCCGGGACAGGGGGCCGAGGGGGGTTCTACGAGCAGTACTTC.

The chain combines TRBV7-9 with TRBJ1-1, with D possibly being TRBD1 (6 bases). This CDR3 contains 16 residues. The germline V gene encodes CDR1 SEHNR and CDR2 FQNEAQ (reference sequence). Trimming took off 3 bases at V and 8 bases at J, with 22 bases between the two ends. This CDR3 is CASSFVRGAGIVEAFF. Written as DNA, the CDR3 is TGTGCCAGCAGCTTTGTCAGGGGCGCAGGCATCGTCGAAGCTTTCTTT.

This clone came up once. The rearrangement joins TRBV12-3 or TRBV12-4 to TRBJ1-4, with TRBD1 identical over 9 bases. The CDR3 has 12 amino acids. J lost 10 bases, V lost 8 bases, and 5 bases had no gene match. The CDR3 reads CASQQGAAKLFF. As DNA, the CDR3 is TGTGCCAGCCAACAGGGGGCCGCAAAACTGTTTTTT.

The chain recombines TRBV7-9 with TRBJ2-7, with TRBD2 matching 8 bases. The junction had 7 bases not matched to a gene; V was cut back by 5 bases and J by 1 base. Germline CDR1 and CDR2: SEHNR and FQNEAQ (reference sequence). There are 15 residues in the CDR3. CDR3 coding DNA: TGTGCCAGCAGCCCCCGGACTAGCAGGTCCTACGAGCAGTACTTC. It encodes CASSPRTSRSYEQYF.

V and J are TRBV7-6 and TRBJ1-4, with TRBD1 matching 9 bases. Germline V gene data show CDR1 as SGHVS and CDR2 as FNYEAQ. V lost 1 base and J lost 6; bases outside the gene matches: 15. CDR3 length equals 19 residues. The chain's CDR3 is CASSLGPPGQGRVDEKLFF. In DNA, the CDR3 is TGTGCCAGCAGCTTAGGACCTCCGGGACAGGGTAGGGTCGATGAAAAACTGTTTTTT.

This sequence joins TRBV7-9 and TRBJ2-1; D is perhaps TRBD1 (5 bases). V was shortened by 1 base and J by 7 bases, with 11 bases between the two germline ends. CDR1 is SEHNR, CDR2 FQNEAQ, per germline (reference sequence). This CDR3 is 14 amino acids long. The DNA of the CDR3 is TGTGCCAGCAGCTTAGGGCAGGGTAGTAATGAGCAGTTCTTC. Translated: CASSLGQGSNEQFF. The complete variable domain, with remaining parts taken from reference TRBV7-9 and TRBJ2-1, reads DTGVSQNPRHKITKRGQNVTFRCDPISEHNRLYWYRQTLGQGPEFLTYFQNEAQLEKSRLLSDRFSAERPKGSFSTLEIQRTEQGDSAMYLCASSLGQGSNEQFFGPGTRLTVL.

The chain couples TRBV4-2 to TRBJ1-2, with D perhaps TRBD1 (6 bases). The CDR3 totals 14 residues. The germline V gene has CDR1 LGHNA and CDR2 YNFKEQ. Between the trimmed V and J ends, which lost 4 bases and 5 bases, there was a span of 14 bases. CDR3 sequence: CASSPRYREYGYTF. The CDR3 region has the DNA TGTGCCAGCAGCCCTCGATACAGGGAGTATGGCTACACCTTC.

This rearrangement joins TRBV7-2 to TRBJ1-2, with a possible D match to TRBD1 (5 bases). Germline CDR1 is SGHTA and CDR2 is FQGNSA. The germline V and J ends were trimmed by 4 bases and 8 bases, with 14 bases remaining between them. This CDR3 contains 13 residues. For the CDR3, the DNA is TGTGCCAGCAGCTCCTCCCCAGGGTTCGGCTACACCTTC. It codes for CASSSSPGFGYTF.

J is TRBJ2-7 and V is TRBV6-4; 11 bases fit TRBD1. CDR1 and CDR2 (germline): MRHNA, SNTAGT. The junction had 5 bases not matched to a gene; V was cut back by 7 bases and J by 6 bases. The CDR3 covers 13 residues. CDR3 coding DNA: TGTGCCAGCAACTCCGGGACAGGGGGCGAGCAGTACTTC. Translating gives CASNSGTGGEQYF.

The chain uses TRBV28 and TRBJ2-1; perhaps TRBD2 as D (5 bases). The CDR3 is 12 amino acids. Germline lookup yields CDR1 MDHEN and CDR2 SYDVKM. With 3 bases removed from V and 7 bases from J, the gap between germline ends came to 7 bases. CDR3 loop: CASSLRRNEQFF. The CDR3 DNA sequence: TGTGCCAGCAGTTTGAGGAGGAATGAGCAGTTCTTC.

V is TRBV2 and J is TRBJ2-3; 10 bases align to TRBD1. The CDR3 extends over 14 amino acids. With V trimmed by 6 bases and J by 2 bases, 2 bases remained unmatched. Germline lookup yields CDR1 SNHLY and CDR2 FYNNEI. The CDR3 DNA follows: TGTGCCAGCAGGGGGACAGGGGCCACAGATACGCAGTATTTT. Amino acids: CASRGTGATDTQYF.

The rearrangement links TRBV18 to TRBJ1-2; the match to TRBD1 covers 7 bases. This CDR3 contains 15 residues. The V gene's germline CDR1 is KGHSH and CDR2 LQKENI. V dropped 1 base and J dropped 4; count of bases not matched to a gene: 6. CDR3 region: CASSPLDRDAYGYTF. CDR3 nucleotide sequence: TGTGCCAGCTCACCACTTGACAGGGACGCCTATGGCTACACCTTC.

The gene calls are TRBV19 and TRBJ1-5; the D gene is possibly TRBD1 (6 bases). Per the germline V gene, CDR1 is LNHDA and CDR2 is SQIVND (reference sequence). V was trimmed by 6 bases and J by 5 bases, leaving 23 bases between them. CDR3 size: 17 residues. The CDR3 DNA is TGTGCCAGTAGACCTCCTTTGGGCAGGGGACGAGATCAGCCCCAGCATTTT. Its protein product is CASRPPLGRGRDQPQHF.

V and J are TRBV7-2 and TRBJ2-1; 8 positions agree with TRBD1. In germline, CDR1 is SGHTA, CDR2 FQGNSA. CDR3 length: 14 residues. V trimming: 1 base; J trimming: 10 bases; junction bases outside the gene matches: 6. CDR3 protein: CASSLGQGMGEQFF. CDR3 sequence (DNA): TGTGCCAGCAGCTTAGGACAGGGGATGGGGGAGCAGTTCTTC. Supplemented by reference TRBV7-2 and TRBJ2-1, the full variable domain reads GAGVSQSPSNKVTEKGKDVELRCDPISGHTALYWYRQSLGQGLEFLIYFQGNSAPDKSGLPSDRFSAERTGGSVSTLTIQRTQQEDSAVYLCASSLGQGMGEQFFGPGTRLTVL.

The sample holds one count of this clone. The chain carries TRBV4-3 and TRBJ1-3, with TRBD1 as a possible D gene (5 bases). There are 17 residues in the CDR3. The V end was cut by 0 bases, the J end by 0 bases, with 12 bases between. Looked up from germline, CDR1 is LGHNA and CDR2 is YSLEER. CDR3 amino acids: CASSQDAGQSSGNTIYF. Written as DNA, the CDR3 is TGCGCCAGCAGCCAAGATGCCGGACAAAGCTCTGGAAACACCATATATTTT.

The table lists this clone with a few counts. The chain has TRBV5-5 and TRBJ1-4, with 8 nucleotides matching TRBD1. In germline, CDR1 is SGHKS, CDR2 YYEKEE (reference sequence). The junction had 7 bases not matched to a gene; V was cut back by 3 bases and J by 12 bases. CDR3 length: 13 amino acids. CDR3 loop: CASSWELQGELFF. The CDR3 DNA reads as TGTGCCAGCAGCTGGGAACTACAGGGGGAACTGTTTTTT.

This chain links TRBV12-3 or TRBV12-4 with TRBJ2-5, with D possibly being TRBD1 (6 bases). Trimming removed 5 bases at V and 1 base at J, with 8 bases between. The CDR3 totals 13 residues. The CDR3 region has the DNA TGTGCCAGCAGTCAGGGGACCCAAGAGACCCAGTACTTC. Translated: CASSQGTQETQYF.

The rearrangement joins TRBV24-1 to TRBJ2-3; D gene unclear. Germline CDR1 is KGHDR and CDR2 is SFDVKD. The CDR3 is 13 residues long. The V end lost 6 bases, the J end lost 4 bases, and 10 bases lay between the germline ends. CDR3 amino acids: CATSSQIADTQYF. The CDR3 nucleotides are TGTGCCACCAGTAGTCAGATCGCAGATACGCAGTATTTT.

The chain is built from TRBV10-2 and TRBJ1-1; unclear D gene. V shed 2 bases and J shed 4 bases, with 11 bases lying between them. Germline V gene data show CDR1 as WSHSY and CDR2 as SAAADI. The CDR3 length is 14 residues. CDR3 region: CASSELGLGTEAFF. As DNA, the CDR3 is TGCGCCAGCAGTGAGCTCGGGTTGGGCACTGAAGCTTTCTTT.

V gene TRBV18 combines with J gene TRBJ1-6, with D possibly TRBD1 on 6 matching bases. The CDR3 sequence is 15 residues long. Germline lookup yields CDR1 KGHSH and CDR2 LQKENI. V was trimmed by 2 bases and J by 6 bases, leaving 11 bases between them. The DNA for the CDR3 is TGTGCCAGCTCACCAGGTGCAGGGGTTAATTCACCCCTCCACTTT. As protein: CASSPGAGVNSPLHF.

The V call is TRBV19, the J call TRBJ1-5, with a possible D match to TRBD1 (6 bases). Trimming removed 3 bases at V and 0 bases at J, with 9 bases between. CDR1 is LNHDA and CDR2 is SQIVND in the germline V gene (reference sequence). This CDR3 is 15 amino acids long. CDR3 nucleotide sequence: TGTGCCAGTAGTATGAGACAGGTTAGCAATCAGCCCCAGCATTTT. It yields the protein CASSMRQVSNQPQHF.

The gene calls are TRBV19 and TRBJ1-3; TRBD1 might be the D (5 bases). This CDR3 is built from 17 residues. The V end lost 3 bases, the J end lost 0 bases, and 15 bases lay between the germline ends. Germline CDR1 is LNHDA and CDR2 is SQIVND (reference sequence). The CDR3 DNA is TGTGCCAGTAGTATCACAGGACGGACAATCTCTGGAAACACCATATATTTT. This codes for CASSITGRTISGNTIYF.

DNA of the CDR3: TGTGCCTGGCTGGGGGGGCCCAGTCGGGGCGGGGAGCTGTTTTTT. This gives the protein CAWLGGPSRGGELFF. The chain links TRBV30 to TRBJ2-2, with TRBD2 as a possible D gene (7 bases). V dropped 5 bases and J dropped 7 bases, with 20 bases sitting between them. Looked up from germline, CDR1 is GTSNPN and CDR2 is SVGIG (reference sequence). The CDR3 covers 15 residues.

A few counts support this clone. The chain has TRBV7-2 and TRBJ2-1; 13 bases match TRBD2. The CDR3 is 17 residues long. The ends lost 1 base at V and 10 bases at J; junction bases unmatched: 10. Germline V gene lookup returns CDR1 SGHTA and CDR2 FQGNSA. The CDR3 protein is CASSLEGRGLAGQEQFF. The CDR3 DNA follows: TGTGCCAGCAGCTTAGAAGGGCGGGGACTAGCGGGGCAGGAGCAGTTCTTC.